The 25 T cell receptor beta chains presented below share a single source sample, sequenced in a study of cytomegalovirus exposure and HLA in healthy donors. It was with 60 Vbeta and 13 Jbeta primers that the PCR ran. The method was immunoSEQ multiplex PCR; TCRdb's version includes in-frame clones alone and lacks a portion of them. The sample includes 150,000 to 200,000 clones, around 80% of them seen just once. Sequenced input: PBMCs. Receptors were obtained from a male donor in good health and CMV-seronegative.

J is TRBJ2-7 and V is TRBV4-3, with 12 bases lining up with TRBD2. This CDR3 region has 17 residues. V trimming: 2 bases; J trimming: 4 bases; junction bases outside the gene matches: 9. The germline gives CDR1 LGHNA, CDR2 YSLEER. CDR3 bases: TGCGCCAGCAGCCAAATTTCCGGACTAGCGGGAATGTACGAGCAGTACTTC. Residues: CASSQISGLAGMYEQYF.

The rearrangement joins TRBV7-3 to TRBJ2-1, with D perhaps TRBD2 (5 bases). The ends were cut back, 1 base at V and 7 bases at J, with 11 bases in the middle. Germline CDR1 SGHTA, CDR2 FQGTGA. CDR3 length: 14 residues. CDR3 DNA: TGTGCCAGCAGCTTAAACCCAGCGGATAATGAGCAGTTCTTC. Its translation: CASSLNPADNEQFF.

This chain joins TRBV5-1 and TRBJ2-5; 9 bases match TRBD2. CDR3 length equals 17 residues. V was clipped by 0 bases and J by 4 bases; unmatched bases: 10. CDR1 and CDR2 (germline): SGHRS, YFSETQ. CDR3 bases: TGCGCCAGCAGCTTGGCCACGGCGGGGGGGCGGTTAGAGACCCAGTACTTC. It encodes CASSLATAGGRLETQYF.

This sequence joins TRBV15 and TRBJ2-3; TRBD1 matches 8 bases. CDR3 length: 16 amino acids. J lost 4 bases, V lost 1 base, and 7 bases had no gene match. Per the germline V gene, CDR1 is LNHNV and CDR2 is YYDKDF (reference sequence). CDR3 nucleotides: TGTGCCACCAGCAGAGGACAGGGGATAACGGCAGATACGCAGTATTTT. Its translation is CATSRGQGITADTQYF.

This chain connects TRBV30 to TRBJ1-2; no clear D gene. Trimming removed 7 bases at V and 5 bases at J, with 11 bases between. The CDR3 runs to 11 residues. CDR1 and CDR2 from the germline V gene are GTSNPN and SVGIG (reference sequence). Written as DNA, the CDR3 is TGTGCCTCCGACACTGGATATGGCTACACCTTC. Translating it yields CASDTGYGYTF.

This sequence joins TRBV10-3 and TRBJ2-7; tentatively, D is TRBD2 (5 bases). The germline gives CDR1 ENHRY, CDR2 SYGVKD. V shed 10 bases and J shed 4 bases, with 14 bases lying between them. This CDR3 has 12 amino acids. The CDR3 is CANMNERYEQYF. In nucleotides, the CDR3 is TGTGCCAACATGAACGAGCGGTACGAGCAGTACTTC.

This clone showed up just once. The chain links TRBV10-3 to TRBJ1-1; 10 bases align to TRBD1. Trimming cost V 5 bases and J 3 bases; bases outside gene matches: 12. Germline CDR1 reads ENHRY; CDR2 reads SYGVKD. The CDR3 runs 17 residues. CDR3 loop: CAISRQGAVGTDTEAFF. Here the CDR3 DNA reads TGTGCCATCAGTAGACAGGGGGCGGTGGGGACGGACACTGAAGCTTTCTTT.

This sequence joins TRBV28 and TRBJ1-5; D remains ambiguous. There are 13 residues in the CDR3. CDR1 and CDR2 from the germline V gene are MDHEN and SYDVKM. The V end lost 5 bases, the J end lost 2 bases, and 7 bases lay between the germline ends. This CDR3 reads CASSLPGNQPQHF. The CDR3 nucleotides read TGTGCCAGCAGTCTTCCCGGCAATCAGCCCCAGCATTTT. The full variable domain, its missing parts supplied by reference TRBV28 and TRBJ1-5, is DVKVTQSSRYLVKRTGEKVFLECVQDMDHENMFWYRQDPGLGLRLIYFSYDVKMKEKGDIPEGYSVSREKKERFSLILESASTNQTSMYLCASSLPGNQPQHFGDGTRLSIL.

The gene calls are TRBV7-6 and TRBJ2-3; 9 bases agree with TRBD2. Per germline, CDR1 SGHVS and CDR2 FNYEAQ. This CDR3 comprises 16 residues. The J segment lost 2 bases and the V segment lost 5 bases, leaving 8 bases of the junction unmatched. CDR3 bases: TGTGCCAGCAGCCTGGAGGCTAGCGGGACCACAGATACGCAGTATTTT. Residues: CASSLEASGTTDTQYF.

V is TRBV4-3 and J is TRBJ2-7; possibly TRBD1 for D (6 bases). This CDR3 comprises 15 residues. The germline V gene encodes CDR1 LGHNA and CDR2 YSLEER. V lost 1 base, J lost 4 bases, and 14 bases lay in between. CDR3 in amino acids: CASSQGDTGFYEQYF. CDR3 DNA: TGCGCCAGCAGCCAAGGGGATACAGGGTTTTACGAGCAGTACTTC.

V gene TRBV27 combines with J gene TRBJ2-2; 7 nucleotides align to TRBD1. Germline values: CDR1 MNHEY, CDR2 SMNVEV (reference sequence). CDR3 length: 15 amino acids. Unmatched junction bases numbered 8, after V lost 5 bases and J lost 5 bases. The CDR3 sequence is CASSATGVGTGELFF. The CDR3 DNA reads as TGTGCCAGCAGTGCCACAGGGGTAGGGACCGGGGAGCTGTTTTTT.

The gene calls are TRBV21-1 and TRBJ2-7; the table calls TRBD2, which could not be checked here. TRBV21-1 has pseudogene status. This CDR3 is built from 15 residues. The CDR3 DNA reads TGTGCCAGCAGCAACCTAGCGGTAAGCTCCTACGAGCAGTACTTC. It is translated as CASSNLAVSSYEQYF.

The chain joins TRBV7-2 to TRBJ1-1, with 9 bases identical to TRBD1. Germline V gene data show CDR1 as SGHTA and CDR2 as FQGNSA. V lost 7 bases and J lost 4; bases outside the gene matches: 16. CDR3 length: 17 residues. The CDR3 nucleotides read TGTGCCAGCACCCTTCGAGAAAACAGGGGGCATAGCACTGAAGCTTTCTTT. Protein sequence: CASTLRENRGHSTEAFF.

V usage is TRBV7-7 and J usage is TRBJ2-3, with a tentative D call TRBD2 (6 bases). Germline loops: CDR1 SSHAT, CDR2 FNYEAQ (reference sequence). V dropped 4 bases and J dropped 4 bases, with 9 bases sitting between them. This CDR3 is built from 13 residues. This chain's CDR3 is CASSSGVADTQYF. CDR3 DNA: TGTGCCAGCAGCTCGGGAGTGGCAGATACGCAGTATTTT. The complete variable domain, with remaining parts taken from reference TRBV7-7 and TRBJ2-3, reads GAGVSQSPRYKVTKRGQDVTLRCDPISSHATLYWYQQALGQGPEFLTYFNYEAQPDKSGLPSDRFSAERPEGSISTLTIQRTEQRDSAMYRCASSSGVADTQYFGPGTRLTVL.

This clone was seen ten or more times. The chain uses TRBV4-1 and TRBJ2-1; D is possibly TRBD1 (6 bases). Germline CDR1 MGHRA, CDR2 YSYEKL. The CDR3 totals 14 residues. The V end was cut by 1 base, the J end by 7 bases, with 11 bases between. The CDR3 DNA reads TGCGCCAGCAGCCAAGCCCCAGGGGCAAATGAGCAGTTCTTC. It is translated as CASSQAPGANEQFF.

The chain has TRBV9 and TRBJ2-5, with 9 bases aligning to TRBD2. V was clipped by 1 base and J by 3 bases; unmatched bases: 7. Germline-derived CDR1 and CDR2 are SGDLS and YYNGEE. The CDR3 totals 16 residues. CDR3 sequence (DNA): TGTGCCAGCAGCGTATCCGAGGCTAGCGGGAAAGAGACCCAGTACTTC. It translates to CASSVSEASGKETQYF.

The chain couples TRBV11-2 to TRBJ2-1, with TRBD2 identical over 9 bases. Trimming cost V 0 bases and J 8 bases; bases outside gene matches: 11. The CDR3 contains 17 residues. The germline V gene encodes CDR1 SGHAT and CDR2 FQNNGV. In nucleotides, the CDR3 is TGTGCCAGCAGCTTAGAAGGTCTTGGTAGCGGGAGCGATGAGCAGTTCTTC. Its protein product is CASSLEGLGSGSDEQFF.

The V gene is TRBV15, the J gene TRBJ1-5; the D is unclear. V was clipped by 4 bases and J by 6 bases, with 13 bases between them. This CDR3 is built from 14 residues. In germline, CDR1 is LNHNV, CDR2 YYDKDF (reference sequence). CDR3 sequence: CATSTRVSGQPQHF. CDR3 in DNA: TGTGCCACCAGCACTCGAGTTTCGGGTCAGCCCCAGCATTTT.

In its sample, this clone was seen a few times. The chain combines TRBV6-5 with TRBJ1-2, with 9 bases fitting TRBD1. V lost 5 bases, J lost 7 bases, and 5 bases stayed unmatched. This CDR3 is built from 13 residues. Germline V gene sequence: CDR1 MNHEY, CDR2 SVGAGI. The CDR3 is CASSRTGESGYTF. The CDR3 nucleotides are TGTGCCAGCAGTAGGACAGGGGAGAGTGGCTACACCTTC.

V and J are TRBV10-3 and TRBJ2-7; 14 nucleotides align to TRBD2. This CDR3 comprises 14 residues. Trimming removed 10 bases from V and 2 bases from J; junction bases left unmatched: 4. The germline CDR1 and CDR2 sequences are ENHRY and SYGVKD. The CDR3 protein is CATGTSGGAYEQYF. CDR3 coding DNA: TGTGCCACCGGGACTAGCGGGGGCGCCTACGAGCAGTACTTC.

The rearrangement uses TRBV6-6 and TRBJ2-3; 8 positions agree with TRBD2. The CDR3 has 14 amino acids. Germline trimming cut 7 bases from V and 4 bases from J; bases unmatched to any gene: 7. CDR1 is MNHNY and CDR2 is SVGAGI in the germline V gene (reference sequence). The CDR3 DNA reads as TGTGCCAGCATCAAGCGGGAGTCCTCAGATACGCAGTATTTT. It yields the protein CASIKRESSDTQYF.

The gene calls are TRBV7-9 and TRBJ1-5, with TRBD1 matching over 9 bases. The CDR3 loop spans 15 amino acids. The J segment lost 4 bases and the V segment lost 1 base, leaving 2 bases of the junction unmatched. Germline V gene sequence: CDR1 SEHNR, CDR2 FQNEAQ (reference sequence). The CDR3 DNA reads TGTGCCAGCAGCTTAGGGACAGGGGTTAATCAGCCCCAGCATTTT. Residues: CASSLGTGVNQPQHF. Filled out from reference TRBV7-9 and TRBJ1-5, the complete variable domain reads DTGVSQNPRHKITKRGQNVTFRCDPISEHNRLYWYRQTLGQGPEFLTYFQNEAQLEKSRLLSDRFSAERPKGSFSTLEIQRTEQGDSAMYLCASSLGTGVNQPQHFGDGTRLSIL.

For this clone: Other DNA variants within this sample encode the same CDR3. The CDR3 spells CASSFDRANYGYTF. CDR3 DNA sequence: TGTGCCAGCAGCTTTGACAGAGCTAACTATGGCTACACCTTC. This chain connects TRBV11-2 to TRBJ1-2, with a weak D call TRBD1 (5 bases). CDR1 and CDR2 (germline): SGHAT, FQNNGV. CDR3 size: 14 residues. V dropped 3 bases and J dropped 0 bases, with 8 bases sitting between them.

The V call is TRBV10-2, the J call TRBJ2-3, with TRBD2 identical over 15 bases. The CDR3 sequence is 20 residues long. V was clipped by 3 bases and J by 1 base; unmatched bases: 11. The germline V gene encodes CDR1 WSHSY and CDR2 SAAADI. In DNA, the CDR3 is TGCGCCAGCAGTGATAGGAGCGGACTAGCGGGGGGGAAGGGCACAGATACGCAGTATTTT. This sequence encodes CASSDRSGLAGGKGTDTQYF.

J is TRBJ1-6 and V is TRBV5-6; 12 bases fit TRBD1. With V trimmed by 6 bases and J by 7 bases, 11 bases remained unmatched. Germline V CDR1 and CDR2: SGHDT, YYEEEE. The CDR3 has 17 amino acids. CDR3 in DNA: TGTGCCAGCACTGGGACAGGGGGCCTGGCATGGAATTCACCCCTCCACTTT. Translation: CASTGTGGLAWNSPLHF.